These 10 T cell receptor beta chains were sequenced from one sample in a study of shared clonotypes between healthy human individuals. Profiled with immunoSEQ multiplex PCR; TCRdb holds only in-frame clones, not every one. The data contain around 2.1 million clones, around 93% of them singletons. Naivety among CD8 cells was defined by CD45RO negativity and positive CCR7 selection, thereby excluding terminally differentiated effector memory CD45RA+ cells. The sample was naive CD8+ T cells from PBMCs. These receptors all come from a man between 18 and 29 years old in good health. Some clones in this sample may be carry-over from other donors' samples.

The chain is built from TRBV10-3 and TRBJ2-3; 9 nucleotides match TRBD2. The V gene end was trimmed by 6 bases and the J gene end by 2 bases; junction bases not matched to a gene: 3. The CDR3 runs 14 residues. CDR1 is ENHRY, CDR2 SYGVKD, per germline. CDR3 sequence reads: CAISLAGSTDTQYF. The CDR3 DNA follows: TGTGCCATCAGCCTAGCGGGATCCACAGATACGCAGTATTTT.

This rearrangement joins TRBV13 to TRBJ2-5, with a tentative D call TRBD1 (7 bases). The CDR3 consists of 15 residues. Per the germline V gene, CDR1 is PRHDT and CDR2 is FYEKMQ (reference sequence). Deletions cut 0 bases from V and 3 bases from J, with 11 bases between. Here the CDR3 reads CASSLGGRGEETQYF. CDR3 DNA sequence: TGTGCCAGCAGCTTAGGTGGCAGGGGGGAAGAGACCCAGTACTTC.

The rearrangement uses TRBV6-1 and TRBJ2-1, with 7 positions matching TRBD1. Germline V gives CDR1 MNHNS, CDR2 SASEGT. J was trimmed by 9 bases and V by 0 bases; bases with no gene match: 14. The length of the CDR3 is 17 residues. The CDR3 sequence is CASSEAGSRGHLGEQFF. Here the CDR3 DNA reads TGTGCCAGCAGTGAAGCTGGGTCAAGGGGGCATTTAGGTGAGCAGTTCTTC.

The J gene is TRBJ1-5, the V gene TRBV2, with unresolved D. The V end lost 6 bases, the J end lost 3 bases, and 12 bases lay between the germline ends. The germline CDR1 and CDR2 sequences are SNHLY and FYNNEI. CDR3 length: 14 residues. DNA for the CDR3: TGTGCCAGCAGAGTTGGAGAGTCCAATCAGCCCCAGCATTTT. This gives the protein CASRVGESNQPQHF.

This clone was seen only once. This chain links TRBV2 with TRBJ2-2, with TRBD1 matching 9 bases. Germline V gives CDR1 SNHLY, CDR2 FYNNEI. The CDR3 covers 14 residues. The J segment lost 6 bases and the V segment lost 9 bases, leaving 8 bases of the junction unmatched. The CDR3 here is CASYNRGLAGELFF. The CDR3 nucleotides are TGTGCCAGTTATAACAGGGGGCTAGCCGGGGAGCTGTTTTTT.

This clone was detected only once. The chain is built from TRBV2 and TRBJ2-6; possible D gene TRBD1, 6 bases. CDR3 size: 15 residues. Per the germline V gene, CDR1 is SNHLY and CDR2 is FYNNEI. V was pared by 6 bases and J by 0 bases, with 9 bases between. CDR3 sequence (DNA): TGTGCCAGCAGGGACAGTAACTCTGGGGCCAACGTCCTGACTTTC. It translates to CASRDSNSGANVLTF.

The chain carries TRBV7-9 and TRBJ1-6; no clear D. CDR3 length equals 16 residues. V gave up 5 bases and J gave up 5 bases, with 16 bases separating them. Germline V gene data show CDR1 as SEHNR and CDR2 as FQNEAQ (reference sequence). The DNA of the CDR3 is TGTGCCAGCAGCCCCTCCGGAGCAGTTAATAATTCACCCCTCCACTTT. It is translated as CASSPSGAVNNSPLHF.

For the CDR3, the DNA is TGTGCCACCGGGCGGACTTCTAACTATGGCTACACCTTC. This translates into CATGRTSNYGYTF. The V and J genes are TRBV27 and TRBJ1-2; D not certain. The V gene's germline CDR1 is MNHEY and CDR2 SMNVEV (reference sequence). V was pared by 10 bases and J by 0 bases, with 12 bases between. This CDR3 has 13 residues.

The genes are TRBV9 and TRBJ1-4, with D unresolved. CDR1 is SGDLS and CDR2 is YYNGEE in the germline V gene. This CDR3 region has 15 residues. V lost 4 bases, J lost 8 bases, and 18 bases lay in between. The CDR3 here is CASSPTSLVTEKLFF. The DNA for the CDR3 is TGTGCCAGCAGCCCAACCTCCCTGGTGACGGAAAAACTGTTTTTT. The full variable domain, its missing parts supplied by reference TRBV9 and TRBJ1-4, is DSGVTQTPKHLITATGQRVTLRCSPRSGDLSVYWYQQSLDQGLQFLIQYYNGEERAKGNILERFSAQQFPDLHSELNLSSLELGDSALYFCASSPTSLVTEKLFFGSGTQLSVL.

Of note for this clone: This CDR3 is also generated by other DNA sequences in the sample. The rearrangement links TRBV27 to TRBJ2-1, with no clear D. The CDR3 extends over 14 amino acids. Trimming took off 6 bases at V and 3 bases at J, with 12 bases between the two ends. Germline assignment: CDR1 MNHEY and CDR2 SMNVEV (reference sequence). The CDR3 sequence: CASSLGLVYNEQFF. Here the CDR3 DNA reads TGTGCCAGCAGCCTCGGGCTAGTCTACAATGAGCAGTTCTTC.